This is a list of T cell receptor beta chains from one sample in a study of cytomegalovirus exposure and HLA in healthy donors. Clones were sequenced by immunoSEQ multiplex PCR, and TCRdb holds only the in-frame ones, with some missing. The sample lists approximately 92,000 clones; about two thirds were seen once. The sample was PBMCs. These receptors all come from a man aged 55 to 70 in good health and CMV-seronegative. Both conserved end residues are part of each CDR3. Fields, in order: V gene, CDR3 protein.

TRBV6-1 | CASSELRDRYQPQHF
TRBV30 | CAWTQAGPQETQYF
TRBV25-1 | CASSEYSGVSTDTQYF
TRBV2 | CASRGAAEKLFF
TRBV7-2 | CASSANRALSGNTIYF
TRBV2 | CASRFWGLPTDTQYF
TRBV2 | CASSESGTAYSGANVLTF
TRBV28 | CASSPGGPFGYTF
TRBV4-1 | CASSQGNLPGLAGGGETQYF
TRBV10-3 | CAAGGRSNYGYTF
TRBV6-1 | CASSEGASGVYEQYF
TRBV21-1 | CASTLGHSRREQYF
TRBV6-5 | CASRSGGALKTQYF
TRBV5-1 | CASSLETGDLGYEKLFF
TRBV5-1 | CASSLLGSGVEETQYF
TRBV7-9 | CASGTSGGAEDEQFF
TRBV25-1 | CASSEWSGGNTEAFF
TRBV14 | CASSQNPADTQYF